This T cell receptor beta chain was recorded in a study of T cell changes during pregnancy in multiple sclerosis. TCRdb keeps only in-frame clones here, not all; method: immunoSEQ multiplex PCR. The data show around 51,000 clones, approximately 93% seen once. In this sample, this clone turned up once. J was trimmed by 7 bases and V by 0 bases; bases with no gene match: 13. This CDR3 contains 18 residues. CDR1 and CDR2 (germline): SGHAT, FQNNGV. The clonotype comes from a female donor with multiple sclerosis, enrolled in a pregnancy study. The sample here was peripheral blood, taken in the second trimester of pregnancy. This chain uses TRBV11-2 with TRBJ2-1; 9 nucleotides match TRBD2. CDR3 sequence: CASSLDWDGWSGRNEQFF. The CDR3 region has the DNA TGTGCCAGCAGCTTAGATTGGGACGGATGGAGCGGGAGGAATGAGCAGTTCTTC.